The present T cell receptor (beta chain) was sequenced within a study of blood T cells in healthy people across ages. Findings and caveats of the study: What prevented conclusive comparison of naive and antigen-experienced cells was that PBMCs were unsorted.

In the case of this clonotype: No antigen is known for it.

Next came a second PCR, run for 7 to 11 cycles, which used a sample-barcoded 5' primer along with a J-beta primer mix. TCRdb passed the 5' RACE reads through MiXCR, listing each CDR3 protein once. Altogether about 780,000 distinct CDR3 sequences are present, less than 60% being singletons, with the ten largest covering roughly 18%. Per-sample PBMC isolation yielded at least 7 million cells. J was trimmed by 3 bases and V by 3 bases; bases with no gene match: 8. The CDR3 has 15 amino acids. Germline values: CDR1 SGHTA, CDR2 FQGNSA. Sequences were obtained from blood. V is TRBV7-2 and J is TRBJ2-7, with 7 bases that match TRBD2. The clonotype was recovered from a man aged 80 or over in good health. DNA for the CDR3: TGTGCCAGCAGCTTGGGAGCGGGATATATCTACGAGCAGTACTTC. It specifies CASSLGAGYIYEQYF.